This TCR beta chain was sequenced in a study of early T cells in non-severe SARS-CoV-2 infection. Study-wide context: The input, bulk RNA from unsorted whole blood, was sequenced, and chains were unpaired. Overall study findings and caveats: Clonotype matching in VDJdb favored anti-spike CD8 responses and did not capture private and CD4 specificities.

This clonotype was picked up many times. The target antigen is unknown. V was clipped by 0 bases and J by 0 bases, with 15 bases between them. This CDR3 has 17 residues. Germline-derived CDR1 and CDR2 are SGHNT and YYREEE (reference sequence). Unique molecular identifier tags were affixed to discrete cDNA molecules. TCRdb recomputed calls from the 5' RACE reads with MiXCR, one row per CDR3 protein. The data contain roughly 40,000 distinct CDR3 sequences, about 6% of them seen just once; the ten biggest clones take up about 8%. This receptor was obtained from an adult who was a healthcare worker with PCR-confirmed SARS-CoV-2 infection or an uninfected control (not recorded which). The chain couples TRBV5-4 to TRBJ2-5; perhaps TRBD1 as D (6 bases). The input for sequencing was whole blood, taken at baseline. The CDR3, as DNA: TGTGCCAGCAGCTTGGTGTTGGGCAGGGGTGACCAAGAGACCCAGTACTTC. Translating it yields CASSLVLGRGDQETQYF.